This entry lists 14 T cell receptor beta chains sequenced from one sample in a study of CD8+ T cells in alopecia areata. Indicated treatment: oral pan-JAK inhibitor, 5-10 mg twice daily. Sequencing relied on a cDNA template that was reverse transcribed from extracted RNA. Produced via immunoSEQ multiplex PCR; TCRdb's table is partial and in-frame only. The top ten clones hold approximately 16% of a sample with 150,000 or so clones, 45% to 60% of them seen once. The sequenced sample was CD8+ T cells sorted from blood, obtained at week 4, from a patient treated with tofacitinib. The receptor source for this set is a human donor with alopecia areata.

This clone appeared a single time. This chain joins TRBV14 and TRBJ2-1, with 8 bases aligning to TRBD2. This CDR3 spans 16 amino acids. J gave up 6 bases and V 3 bases, and 10 bases lay outside the gene matches. CDR1 and CDR2 from the germline V gene are SGHDN and FVKESK. In DNA, the CDR3 is TGTGCCAGCAGCCAGTACCCGGGGGGGGCCCCCAATGAGCAGTTCTTC. This gives the protein CASSQYPGGAPNEQFF.

The rearrangement uses TRBV7-9 and TRBJ1-2; 7 positions agree with TRBD1. Losses at the gene ends were 5 bases for V and 14 bases for J; bases not matched to a gene: 17. This CDR3 has 14 residues. The germline gives CDR1 SEHNR, CDR2 FQNEAQ (reference sequence). The CDR3: CASSGALRGNGKTF. DNA of the CDR3: TGTGCCAGCAGCGGAGCCCTCAGGGGGAATGGGAAGACCTTC.

The gene calls are TRBV6-5 and TRBJ2-1; 8 bases match TRBD2. The trim removed 2 bases at V and 8 bases at J, leaving 8 bases unmatched. This CDR3 contains 15 residues. Germline CDR1 is MNHEY and CDR2 is SVGAGI. CDR3 sequence: CASSYGLGGVDEQFF. CDR3 sequence (DNA): TGTGCCAGCAGTTACGGTCTCGGGGGGGTGGATGAGCAGTTCTTC.

This clone was detected a few times. The CDR3 sequence: CASSPTHGRSRDEKLFF. Written as DNA, the CDR3 is TGTGCCAGCAGCCCTACACACGGGAGGAGCCGGGATGAAAAACTGTTTTTT. The genes are TRBV5-5 and TRBJ1-4; D call uncertain. The CDR3 contains 17 residues. CDR1 and CDR2 (germline): SGHKS, YYEKEE (reference sequence). V lost 4 bases and J lost 6, with 22 bases in between.

The V gene is TRBV25-1, the J gene TRBJ2-7; D not resolved. This CDR3 is built from 14 residues. From germline, CDR1 is MGHDK and CDR2 SYGVNS. V was pared by 0 bases and J by 6 bases, with 12 bases between. The CDR3, as DNA: TGTGCCAGCAGTGAATATAGTGAGGCCCCCGAGCAGTACTTC. Protein product: CASSEYSEAPEQYF.

In this sample, this clone turned up once. This chain joins TRBV25-1 and TRBJ1-1; D gene unclear. Germline CDR1 MGHDK, CDR2 SYGVNS. This CDR3 comprises 13 residues. The germline V and J ends were trimmed by 5 bases and 2 bases, with 9 bases remaining between them. The CDR3 here is CASSFQGNTEAFF. CDR3 coding DNA: TGTGCCAGCAGTTTTCAAGGCAACACTGAAGCTTTCTTT.

There are a few counts of this clone. The J gene is TRBJ1-6, the V gene TRBV5-1, with 8 bases that match TRBD1. In germline, CDR1 is SGHRS, CDR2 YFSETQ. The CDR3 extends over 15 amino acids. V shed 4 bases and J 7 bases; nucleotides not matched to a gene: 7. Written as DNA, the CDR3 is TGCGCCAGCAGCAGGACAGGGATAGGAAATTCACCCCTCCACTTT. Its translation is CASSRTGIGNSPLHF.

This chain uses TRBV5-6 with TRBJ2-3; D is undetermined. This CDR3 has 12 amino acids. The V and J ends lost 0 bases and 2 bases respectively, with 1 base between them. CDR1 is SGHDT, CDR2 YYEEEE, per germline. As DNA, the CDR3 is TGTGCCAGCAGCTTGGTCACAGATACGCAGTATTTT. This translates into CASSLVTDTQYF.

V is TRBV5-1 and J is TRBJ2-7; no clear D gene. This CDR3 is 16 amino acids long. V was pared by 3 bases and J by 2 bases, with 18 bases between. Germline CDR1 and CDR2: SGHRS and YFSETQ. The CDR3 DNA is TGCGCCAGCAGCTCTAGTTGGGCCCAGAGCCCCTACGAGCAGTACTTC. It translates to CASSSSWAQSPYEQYF.

The chain combines TRBV29-1 with TRBJ2-1; 11 bases line up with TRBD2. V lost 3 bases, J lost 15 bases, and 7 bases stayed unmatched. Germline CDR1 SQVTM, CDR2 ANQGSEA. The CDR3 spans 12 residues. The CDR3 DNA reads TGCAGCGTTGAGGCCTTAGCGGGGGGGTCGTTCTTC. Protein: CSVEALAGGSFF.

V usage is TRBV6-6 and J usage is TRBJ2-2; 7 bases align to TRBD2. The CDR3 contains 13 residues. The germline V gene encodes CDR1 MNHNY and CDR2 SVGAGI (reference sequence). CDR3 in DNA: TGTGCAGAGAAGGGACTAAACACCGGGGAGCTGTTTTTT. Translating gives CAEKGLNTGELFF.

This clone was found once. The same CDR3 can be traced to other DNA sequences in this sample. The V and J genes are TRBV29-1 and TRBJ2-3; 9 bases are a match to TRBD2. The CDR3 spans 15 residues. Germline CDR1 SQVTM, CDR2 ANQGSEA. Trimming took 1 base from V and 4 from J; bases not matched to a gene: 6. The CDR3 DNA reads TGCAGCGTTGAAGTGGGGCTAGCGGGGTCAGATACGCAGTATTTT. It is translated as CSVEVGLAGSDTQYF.

V is TRBV27 and J is TRBJ2-3, with 10 bases lining up with TRBD1. V gave up 3 bases and J gave up 6 bases; unmatched junction bases: 12. Germline V gene lookup returns CDR1 MNHEY and CDR2 SMNVEV (reference sequence). This CDR3 contains 17 residues. The CDR3 nucleotides are TGTGCCAGCAGTTTGGTACAAGGACAGGGGGTGGCCGATACGCAGTATTTT. Translated, it gives CASSLVQGQGVADTQYF.

This clone was recorded a few times. The rearrangement links TRBV5-4 to TRBJ2-1, with 7 bases fitting TRBD2. Per germline, CDR1 SGHNT and CDR2 YYREEE (reference sequence). The CDR3 runs to 13 residues. Trimming cost V 3 bases and J 8 bases; bases outside gene matches: 5. CDR3 protein: CASSSGTNDEQFF. The CDR3 DNA follows: TGTGCCAGCAGCTCCGGGACTAACGATGAGCAGTTCTTC.